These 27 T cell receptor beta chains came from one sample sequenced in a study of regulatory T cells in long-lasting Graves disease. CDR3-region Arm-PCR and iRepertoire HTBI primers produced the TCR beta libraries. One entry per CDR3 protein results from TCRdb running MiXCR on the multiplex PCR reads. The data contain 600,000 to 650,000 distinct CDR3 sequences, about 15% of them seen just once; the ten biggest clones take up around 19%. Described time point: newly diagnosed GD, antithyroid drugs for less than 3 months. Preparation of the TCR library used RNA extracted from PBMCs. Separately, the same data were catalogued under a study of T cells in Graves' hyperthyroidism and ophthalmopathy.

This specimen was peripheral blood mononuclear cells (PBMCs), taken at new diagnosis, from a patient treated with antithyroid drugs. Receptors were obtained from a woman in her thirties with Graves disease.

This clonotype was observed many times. The CDR3 coding sequence is TGTGCCAGCAGCTCTGACACGTCCTACGAGCAGTACTTC. This translates into CASSSDTSYEQYF. The chain has TRBV12-3 or TRBV12-4 and TRBJ2-7, with D uncertain. CDR3 size: 13 residues. V gave up 6 bases and J gave up 1 base, with 10 bases separating them.

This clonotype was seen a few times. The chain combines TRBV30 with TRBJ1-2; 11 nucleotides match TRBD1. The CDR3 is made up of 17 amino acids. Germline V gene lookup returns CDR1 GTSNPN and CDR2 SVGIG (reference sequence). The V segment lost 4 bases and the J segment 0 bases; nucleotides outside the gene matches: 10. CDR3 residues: CAWTRTGTGGANYGYTF. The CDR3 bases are TGTGCCTGGACGAGAACCGGGACAGGGGGTGCTAACTATGGCTACACCTTC.

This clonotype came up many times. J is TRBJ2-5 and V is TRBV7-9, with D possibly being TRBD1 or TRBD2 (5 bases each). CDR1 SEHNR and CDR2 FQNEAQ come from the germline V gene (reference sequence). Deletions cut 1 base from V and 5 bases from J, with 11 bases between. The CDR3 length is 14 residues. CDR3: CASSLDVGEETQYF. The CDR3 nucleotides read TGTGCCAGCAGCTTAGATGTGGGGGAGGAGACCCAGTACTTC.

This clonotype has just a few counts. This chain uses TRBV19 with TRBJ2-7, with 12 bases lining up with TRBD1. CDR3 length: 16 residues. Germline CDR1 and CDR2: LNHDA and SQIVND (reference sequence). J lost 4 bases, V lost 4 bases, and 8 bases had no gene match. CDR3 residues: CASSNPPGQGAYEQYF. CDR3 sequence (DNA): TGTGCCAGTAGTAACCCCCCGGGACAGGGGGCGTACGAGCAGTACTTC.

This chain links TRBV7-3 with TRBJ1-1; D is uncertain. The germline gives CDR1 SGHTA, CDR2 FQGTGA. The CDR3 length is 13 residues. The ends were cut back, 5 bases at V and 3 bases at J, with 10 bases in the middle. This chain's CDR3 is CASSPQPDTEAFF. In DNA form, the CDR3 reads TGTGCCAGCAGCCCCCAGCCTGACACTGAAGCTTTCTTT.

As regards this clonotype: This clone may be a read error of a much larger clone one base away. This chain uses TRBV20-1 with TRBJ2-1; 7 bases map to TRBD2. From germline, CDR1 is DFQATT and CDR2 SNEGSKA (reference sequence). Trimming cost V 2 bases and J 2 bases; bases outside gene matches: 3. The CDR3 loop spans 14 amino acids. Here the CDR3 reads CSARLAEPYNEQFF. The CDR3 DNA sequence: TGCAGTGCTAGACTAGCGGAACCCTACAATGAGCAGTTCTTC.

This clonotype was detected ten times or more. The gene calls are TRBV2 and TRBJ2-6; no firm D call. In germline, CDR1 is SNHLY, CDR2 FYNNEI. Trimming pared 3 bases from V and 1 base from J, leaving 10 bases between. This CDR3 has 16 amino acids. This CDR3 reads CASSETQISGANVLTF. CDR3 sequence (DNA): TGTGCCAGCAGTGAGACACAAATTTCTGGGGCCAACGTCCTGACTTTC.

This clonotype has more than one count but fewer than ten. CDR3 DNA: TGTGCCAGCACTAGCGGGTACGAGCAGTACTTC. Its translation is CASTSGYEQYF. This sequence joins TRBV7-8 and TRBJ2-7, with TRBD2 matching over 8 bases. The germline gives CDR1 SGHVS, CDR2 FQNEAQ. This CDR3 has 11 amino acids. The V and J ends lost 7 bases and 4 bases, in that order; junction bases with no gene match: 0.

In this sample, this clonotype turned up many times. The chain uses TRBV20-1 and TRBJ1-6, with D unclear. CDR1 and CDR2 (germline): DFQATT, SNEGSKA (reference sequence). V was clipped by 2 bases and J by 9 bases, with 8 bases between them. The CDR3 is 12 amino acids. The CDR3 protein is CSARNSGSPLHF. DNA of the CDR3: TGCAGTGCTAGAAACAGCGGTTCACCCCTCCACTTT.

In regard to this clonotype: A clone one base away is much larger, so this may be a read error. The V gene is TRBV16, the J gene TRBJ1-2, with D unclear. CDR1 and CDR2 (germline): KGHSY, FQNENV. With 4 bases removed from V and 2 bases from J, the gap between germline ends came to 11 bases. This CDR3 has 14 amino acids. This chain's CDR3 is CASSLREPNYGYTF. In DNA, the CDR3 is TGTGCCAGCAGCCTAAGGGAGCCGAACTATGGCTACACCTTC.

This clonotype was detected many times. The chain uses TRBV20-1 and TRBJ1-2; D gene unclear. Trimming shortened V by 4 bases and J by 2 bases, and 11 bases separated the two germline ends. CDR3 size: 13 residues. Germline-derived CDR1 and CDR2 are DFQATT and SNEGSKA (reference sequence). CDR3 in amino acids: CSATDGPNYGYTF. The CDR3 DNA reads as TGCAGTGCTACAGACGGACCCAACTATGGCTACACCTTC.

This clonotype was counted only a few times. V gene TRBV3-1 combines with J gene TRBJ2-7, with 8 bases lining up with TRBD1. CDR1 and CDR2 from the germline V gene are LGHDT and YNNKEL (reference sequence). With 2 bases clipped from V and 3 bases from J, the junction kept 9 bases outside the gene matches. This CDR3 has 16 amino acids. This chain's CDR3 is CASSQWAQGDNYEQYF. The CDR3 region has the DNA TGTGCCAGCAGCCAATGGGCACAGGGGGATAACTACGAGCAGTACTTC.

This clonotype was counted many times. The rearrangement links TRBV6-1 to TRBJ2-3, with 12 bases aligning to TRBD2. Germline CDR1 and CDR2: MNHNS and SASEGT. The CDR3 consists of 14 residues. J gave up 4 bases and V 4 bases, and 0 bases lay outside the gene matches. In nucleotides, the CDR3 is TGTGCCAGCAGTGGACTAGCGGGAGCAGATACGCAGTATTTT. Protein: CASSGLAGADTQYF.

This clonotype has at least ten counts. The CDR3 nucleotides are TGTGCCACCAGGAAATACAATGAGCAGTTCTTC. The encoded protein is CATRKYNEQFF. This chain connects TRBV24-1 to TRBJ2-1; D is uncertain. Per the germline V gene, CDR1 is KGHDR and CDR2 is SFDVKD. The CDR3 length is 11 residues. Trimming left V 7 bases short and J 4 bases short, with 4 bases between.

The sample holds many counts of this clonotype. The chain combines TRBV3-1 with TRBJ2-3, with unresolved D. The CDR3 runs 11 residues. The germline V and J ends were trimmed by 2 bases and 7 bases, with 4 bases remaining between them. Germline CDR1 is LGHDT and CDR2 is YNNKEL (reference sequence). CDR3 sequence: CASSQKYTQYF. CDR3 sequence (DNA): TGTGCCAGCAGCCAAAAATATACGCAGTATTTT.

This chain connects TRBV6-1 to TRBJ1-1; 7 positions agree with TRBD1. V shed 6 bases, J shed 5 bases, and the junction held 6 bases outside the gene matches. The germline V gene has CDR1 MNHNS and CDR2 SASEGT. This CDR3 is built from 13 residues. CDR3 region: CASRDREWTEAFF. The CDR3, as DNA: TGTGCCAGCAGAGACAGGGAATGGACTGAAGCTTTCTTT.

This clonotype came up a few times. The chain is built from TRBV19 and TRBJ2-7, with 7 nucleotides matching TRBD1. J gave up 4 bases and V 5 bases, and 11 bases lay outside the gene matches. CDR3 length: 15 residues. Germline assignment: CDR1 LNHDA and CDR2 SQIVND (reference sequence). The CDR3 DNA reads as TGTGCCAGTAGTTCTCTCGGGACAGTGGGATACGAGCAGTACTTC. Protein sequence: CASSSLGTVGYEQYF.

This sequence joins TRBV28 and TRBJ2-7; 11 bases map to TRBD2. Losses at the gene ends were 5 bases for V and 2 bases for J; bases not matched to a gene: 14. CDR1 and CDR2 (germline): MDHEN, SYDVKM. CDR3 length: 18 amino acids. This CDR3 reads CASSTPHPGTSGPYEQYF. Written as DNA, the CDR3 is TGTGCCAGCAGTACCCCCCATCCCGGGACTAGCGGTCCCTACGAGCAGTACTTC.

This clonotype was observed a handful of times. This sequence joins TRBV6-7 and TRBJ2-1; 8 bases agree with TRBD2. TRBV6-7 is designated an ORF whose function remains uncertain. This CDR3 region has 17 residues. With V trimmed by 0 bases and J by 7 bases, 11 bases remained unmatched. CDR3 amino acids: CASSYSIGGRSTNEQFF. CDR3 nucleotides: TGTGCCAGCAGTTACTCGATTGGCGGGAGGAGTACGAATGAGCAGTTCTTC.

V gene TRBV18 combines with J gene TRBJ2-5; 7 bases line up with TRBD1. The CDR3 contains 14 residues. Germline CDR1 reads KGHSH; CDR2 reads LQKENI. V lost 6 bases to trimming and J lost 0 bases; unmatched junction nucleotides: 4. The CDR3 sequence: CASSPGGNQETQYF. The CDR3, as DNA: TGTGCCAGCTCCCCAGGGGGAAACCAAGAGACCCAGTACTTC.

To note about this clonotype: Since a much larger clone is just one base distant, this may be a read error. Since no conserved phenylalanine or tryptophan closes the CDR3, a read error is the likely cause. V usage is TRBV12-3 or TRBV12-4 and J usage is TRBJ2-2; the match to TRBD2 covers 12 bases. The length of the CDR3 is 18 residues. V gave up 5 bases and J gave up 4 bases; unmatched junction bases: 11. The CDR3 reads CASSLLGLAGRVTGELFL. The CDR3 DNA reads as TGTGCCAGCAGTCTGCTTGGACTAGCGGGAAGAGTCACCGGGGAGCTGTTTCTT.

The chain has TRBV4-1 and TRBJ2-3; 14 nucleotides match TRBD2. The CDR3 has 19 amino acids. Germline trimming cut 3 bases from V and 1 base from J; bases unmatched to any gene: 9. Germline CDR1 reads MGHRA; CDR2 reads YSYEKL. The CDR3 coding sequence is TGCGCCAGCAGCCACCTTGGGACTAGCGGGAGAGGGGGCACAGATACGCAGTATTTT. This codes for CASSHLGTSGRGGTDTQYF.

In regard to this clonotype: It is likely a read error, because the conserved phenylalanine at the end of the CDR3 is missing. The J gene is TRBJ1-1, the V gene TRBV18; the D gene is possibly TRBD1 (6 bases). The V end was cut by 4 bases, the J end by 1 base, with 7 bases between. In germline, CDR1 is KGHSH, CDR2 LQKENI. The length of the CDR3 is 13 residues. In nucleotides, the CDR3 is TGTGCCAGCTCACTACAGGGGAACACTGAAGCTTTCCTT. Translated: CASSLQGNTEAFL.

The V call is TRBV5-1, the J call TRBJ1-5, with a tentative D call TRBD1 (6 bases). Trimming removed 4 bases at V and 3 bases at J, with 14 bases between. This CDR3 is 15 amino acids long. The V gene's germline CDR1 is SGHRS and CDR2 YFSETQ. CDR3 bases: TGCGCCAGCAGCCTATCGACAGGCGCCAATCAGCCCCAGCATTTT. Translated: CASSLSTGANQPQHF.

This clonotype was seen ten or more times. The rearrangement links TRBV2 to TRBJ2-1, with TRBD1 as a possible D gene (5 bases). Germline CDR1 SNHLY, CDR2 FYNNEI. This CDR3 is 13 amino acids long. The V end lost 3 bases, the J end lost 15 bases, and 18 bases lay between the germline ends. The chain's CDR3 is CASSDRPRVFLFF. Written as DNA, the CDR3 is TGTGCCAGCAGTGACCGACCCAGGGTCTTTCTGTTCTTC. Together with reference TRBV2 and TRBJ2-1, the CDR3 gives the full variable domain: EPEVTQTPSHQVTQMGQEVILRCVPISNHLYFYWYRQILGQKVEFLVSFYNNEISEKSEIFDDQFSVERPDGSNFTLKIRSTKLEDSAMYFCASSDRPRVFLFFGPGTRLTVL.

The CDR3, as DNA: TGTGCCAGCCAAACCAGGGTTTCAAGCACAGATACGCAGTATTTT. Amino acids: CASQTRVSSTDTQYF. The chain has TRBV19 and TRBJ2-3, with a possible D match to TRBD1 (5 bases). The CDR3 extends over 15 amino acids. V was pared by 9 bases and J by 0 bases, with 16 bases between. Germline V lookup: CDR1 LNHDA, CDR2 SQIVND (reference sequence).

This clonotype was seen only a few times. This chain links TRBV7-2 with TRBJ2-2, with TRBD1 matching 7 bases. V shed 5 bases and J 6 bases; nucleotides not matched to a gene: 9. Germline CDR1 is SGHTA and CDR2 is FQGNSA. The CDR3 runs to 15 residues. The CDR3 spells CASSPDRVGPGELFF. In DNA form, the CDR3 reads TGTGCCAGCAGCCCAGACAGGGTGGGCCCCGGGGAGCTGTTTTTT.